These 28 T cell receptor beta chains were all obtained from the same sample, sequenced in a study of cytotoxic CD8 clonotypes in ibrutinib-treated CLL. Method: immunoSEQ multiplex PCR; TCRdb's copy keeps in-frame clones and lacks some. The repertoire includes approximately 350,000 clones, about 61% of them detected once, and about 5.9% sits in the top ten. Specimen: PBMCs, collected after 36 months of ibrutinib treatment. These receptors came from a human donor with chronic lymphocytic leukemia.

The chain carries TRBV7-8 and TRBJ1-4; the D gene is possibly TRBD1 (6 bases). CDR3 length equals 16 residues. V lost 2 bases and J lost 4, with 14 bases in between. Germline V gene sequence: CDR1 SGHVS, CDR2 FQNEAQ. CDR3 DNA: TGTGCCAGCAGCTTAAAGGCTGGACAGCTTAATGAAAAACTGTTTTTT. As protein: CASSLKAGQLNEKLFF.

This chain joins TRBV7-2 and TRBJ2-7; D not resolved. Germline values: CDR1 SGHTA, CDR2 FQGNSA. CDR3 size: 12 residues. V lost 0 bases, J lost 4 bases, and 4 bases lay in between. CDR3 nucleotides: TGTGCCAGCAGCTTAGCGGCGTACGAGCAGTACTTC. It translates to CASSLAAYEQYF.

This clone has a handful of counts. The chain couples TRBV7-3 to TRBJ2-1; possible D gene TRBD1, 5 bases. This CDR3 has 13 amino acids. V lost 5 bases, J lost 7 bases, and 12 bases lay in between. Germline V gene sequence: CDR1 SGHTA, CDR2 FQGTGA. The CDR3 nucleotides read TGTGCCAGCAGCCCGAAGGGGCGTAATGAGCAGTTCTTC. This translates into CASSPKGRNEQFF.

The V gene is TRBV2, the J gene TRBJ2-1; TRBD2 matches at 8 bases. The CDR3 has 13 amino acids. The J segment lost 6 bases and the V segment lost 8 bases, leaving 6 bases of the junction unmatched. CDR1 is SNHLY, CDR2 FYNNEI, per germline. CDR3 in amino acids: CASLQRGLNEQFF. The CDR3 nucleotides read TGTGCCAGCCTCCAGCGGGGGCTCAATGAGCAGTTCTTC. The full variable domain, completed using reference TRBV2 and TRBJ2-1, is EPEVTQTPSHQVTQMGQEVILRCVPISNHLYFYWYRQILGQKVEFLVSFYNNEISEKSEIFDDQFSVERPDGSNFTLKIRSTKLEDSAMYFCASLQRGLNEQFFGPGTRLTVL.

The chain recombines TRBV19 with TRBJ1-1; TRBD1 agrees at 9 bases. Looked up from germline, CDR1 is LNHDA and CDR2 is SQIVND (reference sequence). The V segment lost 2 bases and the J segment 4 bases; nucleotides outside the gene matches: 8. The CDR3 has 16 residues. This chain's CDR3 is CASSINRGPASTEAFF. In nucleotides, the CDR3 is TGTGCCAGTAGTATAAACAGGGGGCCAGCTAGCACTGAAGCTTTCTTT.

The rearrangement uses TRBV5-4 and TRBJ2-1; D perhaps matches TRBD1 (6 bases). The CDR3 extends over 14 amino acids. Trimming pared 2 bases from V and 7 bases from J, leaving 13 bases between. In germline, CDR1 is SGHNT, CDR2 YYREEE (reference sequence). The CDR3 loop is CASSFMTGLNEQFF. The CDR3 DNA reads as TGTGCCAGCAGCTTTATGACAGGATTAAATGAGCAGTTCTTC. The variable domain in full, completed from reference TRBV5-4 and TRBJ2-1, reads ETGVTQSPTHLIKTRGQQVTLRCSSQSGHNTVSWYQQALGQGPQFIFQYYREEENGRGNFPPRFSGLQFPNYSSELNVNALELDDSALYLCASSFMTGLNEQFFGPGTRLTVL.

This clone was counted once. The CDR3 DNA reads as TGTGCCAGCAGTCCCGGGACTACAACGCCTTCCGGGGAAAACAATGAGCAGTTCTTC. Translated: CASSPGTTTPSGENNEQFF. The chain links TRBV27 to TRBJ2-1; 7 bases fit TRBD2. Germline CDR1 is MNHEY and CDR2 is SMNVEV (reference sequence). The CDR3 covers 19 residues. After removal of 5 bases from V and 5 bases from J, the junction contained 21 bases not matched to a gene.

The chain carries TRBV5-5 and TRBJ1-2, with D possibly TRBD1 on 5 matching bases. The germline gives CDR1 SGHKS, CDR2 YYEKEE (reference sequence). This CDR3 is built from 14 residues. Trimming removed 1 base at V and 4 bases at J, with 11 bases between. CDR3 sequence: CASSLLRESYGYTF. The CDR3 DNA reads as TGTGCCAGCAGCTTGCTCAGGGAGTCCTATGGCTACACCTTC.

V gene TRBV18 combines with J gene TRBJ2-7; weak D call: TRBD1 (6 bases). The length of the CDR3 is 14 residues. Germline V CDR1 and CDR2: KGHSH, LQKENI. V dropped 3 bases and J dropped 6 bases, with 15 bases sitting between them. The CDR3 DNA reads TGTGCCAGCTCACCCTTACAGGGTGACTGCGAGCAGTACTTC. Translated: CASSPLQGDCEQYF.

The V call is TRBV9, the J call TRBJ2-1, with D possibly matching TRBD2 (5 bases). CDR1 is SGDLS, CDR2 YYNGEE, per germline. The CDR3 totals 15 residues. Trimming pared 3 bases from V and 3 bases from J, leaving 13 bases between. CDR3 bases: TGTGCCAGCAGCGGCCTGAGCGGAGACTACAATGAGCAGTTCTTC. Translating gives CASSGLSGDYNEQFF.

V and J are TRBV11-3 and TRBJ1-1; D gene uncertain. Germline V lookup: CDR1 SGHNT, CDR2 YENEEA. The CDR3 length is 13 residues. V was clipped by 3 bases and J by 6 bases, with 11 bases between them. The CDR3 nucleotides are TGTGCCAGCAGCTTGGGTTGGGGATCTGAAGCTTTCTTT. Protein sequence: CASSLGWGSEAFF.

The V gene is TRBV6-1, the J gene TRBJ1-3; 7 positions agree with TRBD1. V lost 3 bases, J lost 4 bases, and 9 bases stayed unmatched. Germline lookup yields CDR1 MNHNS and CDR2 SASEGT. CDR3 size: 16 residues. This CDR3 is CASSDGTAGWGNTIYF. Written as DNA, the CDR3 is TGTGCCAGCAGTGATGGGACAGCCGGCTGGGGAAACACCATATATTTT.

About this clone itself: Other nucleotide sequences in the sample specify the same CDR3. The rearrangement joins TRBV29-1 to TRBJ2-7; maybe TRBD1 (5 bases). The germline CDR1 and CDR2 sequences are SQVTM and ANQGSEA. The CDR3 is 13 amino acids. V was shortened by 2 bases and J by 3 bases, with 11 bases between the two germline ends. The CDR3 loop reads CSVETGDLYEQYF. The CDR3 DNA follows: TGCAGCGTTGAAACAGGAGATCTCTACGAGCAGTACTTC.

The V call is TRBV7-9, the J call TRBJ1-2; a possible D gene is TRBD1 (6 bases). The ends were cut back, 5 bases at V and 6 bases at J, with 13 bases in the middle. Germline assignment: CDR1 SEHNR and CDR2 FQNEAQ (reference sequence). The CDR3 extends over 13 amino acids. The CDR3 sequence is CASSATGLDGYTF. The CDR3 region has the DNA TGTGCCAGCAGCGCCACAGGGTTAGATGGCTACACCTTC.

The chain couples TRBV6-1 to TRBJ2-1; 7 positions agree with TRBD1. Trimming took 8 bases from V and 7 from J; bases not matched to a gene: 8. Germline CDR1 and CDR2: MNHNS and SASEGT. This CDR3 region has 13 residues. The CDR3 sequence is CASRDSPSNEQFF. CDR3 bases: TGTGCCAGCCGGGACAGTCCTTCAAATGAGCAGTTCTTC.

The chain recombines TRBV4-1 with TRBJ2-7; D is possibly TRBD1 (6 bases). The CDR3 is 16 amino acids. Trimming stripped 3 bases from V and 3 bases from J, with 18 bases between. Germline V lookup: CDR1 MGHRA, CDR2 YSYEKL. The CDR3, as DNA: TGCGCCAGCAGCCAGGGTTTGGCAGGGGCATACTACGAGCAGTACTTC. This translates into CASSQGLAGAYYEQYF.

This clone showed up just a few times. CDR3 sequence: CASTGGSTSGTF. The CDR3 DNA reads as TGTGCCAGCACAGGTGGGTCTACGAGTGGCACCTTC. The chain employs TRBV5-6 and TRBJ1-2; D call uncertain. The germline V gene has CDR1 SGHDT and CDR2 YYEEEE. The CDR3 is 12 amino acids. The V end lost 6 bases, the J end lost 13 bases, and 19 bases lay between the germline ends.

The chain links TRBV20-1 to TRBJ2-1; no clear D. The V end was cut by 7 bases, the J end by 3 bases, with 7 bases between. The length of the CDR3 is 11 residues. Germline CDR1 and CDR2: DFQATT and SNEGSKA (reference sequence). The CDR3 protein is CSVGFYNEQFF. The CDR3, as DNA: TGCAGTGTCGGCTTCTACAATGAGCAGTTCTTC.

This clone occurred a few times. This sequence joins TRBV4-1 and TRBJ1-1, with a possible D match to TRBD1 (6 bases). Germline values: CDR1 MGHRA, CDR2 YSYEKL. V was pared by 4 bases and J by 8 bases, with 14 bases between. The CDR3 extends over 13 amino acids. CDR3 coding DNA: TGCGCCAGCAGCCCCCCCGAGGGGGTAGAAGCTTTCTTT. It translates to CASSPPEGVEAFF.

V gene TRBV12-5 combines with J gene TRBJ1-5; D gene unclear. The V gene lost 2 bases and the J gene lost 5 bases, with 4 bases spanning the gap. The CDR3 covers 12 residues. The germline gives CDR1 LGHNT, CDR2 FRNRAP. The CDR3 loop reads CASGLNDQPQHF. CDR3 nucleotides: TGTGCTAGTGGTTTGAATGATCAGCCCCAGCATTTT. The full variable domain, rest sourced from reference TRBV12-5 and TRBJ1-5, is DARVTQTPRHKVTEMGQEVTMRCQPILGHNTVFWYRQTMMQGLELLAYFRNRAPLDDSGMPKDRFSAEMPDATLATLKIQPSEPRDSAVYFCASGLNDQPQHFGDGTRLSIL.

This chain links TRBV13 with TRBJ1-5; D not certain. The CDR3 contains 15 residues. Trimming pared 0 bases from V and 0 bases from J, leaving 6 bases between. CDR1 is PRHDT and CDR2 is FYEKMQ in the germline V gene (reference sequence). The CDR3: CASSLGPYSNQPQHF. The DNA of the CDR3 is TGTGCCAGCAGCTTAGGACCGTATAGCAATCAGCCCCAGCATTTT.

The chain links TRBV5-5 to TRBJ2-7, with 9 bases aligning to TRBD1. The CDR3 extends over 15 amino acids. Germline V lookup: CDR1 SGHKS, CDR2 YYEKEE (reference sequence). Trimming took 0 bases from V and 6 from J; bases not matched to a gene: 7. This CDR3 is CASSLVGTGYSEQYF. The CDR3 DNA is TGTGCCAGCAGCTTGGTCGGGACAGGGTACTCCGAGCAGTACTTC.

This sequence joins TRBV27 and TRBJ2-7, with a tentative D call TRBD1 (5 bases). This CDR3 contains 13 residues. V was clipped by 6 bases and J by 2 bases, with 11 bases between them. Germline V CDR1 and CDR2: MNHEY, SMNVEV (reference sequence). In nucleotides, the CDR3 is TGTGCCAGCAGACACAGGATTACCTACGAGCAGTACTTC. The encoded protein is CASRHRITYEQYF.

This chain joins TRBV28 and TRBJ2-7; 9 nucleotides align to TRBD1. The germline V gene encodes CDR1 MDHEN and CDR2 SYDVKM. CDR3 length: 14 amino acids. Germline trimming cut 4 bases from V and 5 bases from J; bases unmatched to any gene: 6. CDR3 region: CASSSGTGRDEQYF. The CDR3 DNA sequence: TGTGCCAGCAGTTCCGGGACAGGGAGGGACGAGCAGTACTTC.

This clone occurred a few times. This chain links TRBV19 with TRBJ2-1; 12 nucleotides line up with TRBD2. J was trimmed by 7 bases and V by 3 bases; bases with no gene match: 4. Germline V gene data show CDR1 as LNHDA and CDR2 as SQIVND (reference sequence). The CDR3 totals 15 residues. The CDR3 DNA is TGTGCCAGTAGTATCTTGCTAGCGGGAGGGAATGAGCAGTTCTTC. This codes for CASSILLAGGNEQFF.

The chain carries TRBV9 and TRBJ2-5; 7 nucleotides align to TRBD1. Trimming at V came to 4 bases and at J to 5 bases, leaving 17 bases not matched to a gene. This CDR3 has 17 amino acids. The germline CDR1 and CDR2 sequences are SGDLS and YYNGEE. In DNA, the CDR3 is TGTGCCAGCAGCCCCTCCCTCCGACAGGGCATTATGGAGACCCAGTACTTC. It translates to CASSPSLRQGIMETQYF.

The chain links TRBV9 to TRBJ2-5; 11 bases line up with TRBD2. This CDR3 spans 17 amino acids. CDR1 is SGDLS, CDR2 YYNGEE, per germline. With 0 bases clipped from V and 1 base from J, the junction kept 5 bases outside the gene matches. CDR3 nucleotide sequence: TGTGCCAGCAGCGTAGCGCTAGCGGGGGGCTCCCAAGAGACCCAGTACTTC. It is translated as CASSVALAGGSQETQYF.

The table lists this clone with a few counts. The rearrangement links TRBV5-1 to TRBJ1-5, with D maybe TRBD1 (5 bases). Trimming removed 4 bases at V and 3 bases at J, with 14 bases between. The length of the CDR3 is 15 residues. Germline values: CDR1 SGHRS, CDR2 YFSETQ. CDR3 sequence (DNA): TGCGCCAGCAGCCGAGGCGGGGGTGACAATCAGCCCCAGCATTTT. The encoded protein is CASSRGGGDNQPQHF.